These 9 T cell receptor beta chains came from one sample sequenced in a study of cytomegalovirus exposure and HLA in healthy donors. PCR primers comprised 60 Vbeta and 13 Jbeta primers. Produced via immunoSEQ multiplex PCR; TCRdb's table is partial and in-frame only. The table records more than 60,000 clones, approximately 79% of them present only once. Sequenced: PBMCs. These receptors came from a woman under 40 in good health and CMV-seronegative.

The CDR3 region has the DNA TGTGCCAGCAGTGAAGAGGGGAGACAGGTGGCCCGGCCCCAGCATTTT. Protein sequence: CASSEEGRQVARPQHF. This chain connects TRBV2 to TRBJ1-5; the D gene is possibly TRBD1 (6 bases). Germline V CDR1 and CDR2: SNHLY, FYNNEI. Trimming pared 1 base from V and 9 bases from J, leaving 19 bases between. This CDR3 has 16 amino acids.

The V and J genes are TRBV5-4 and TRBJ2-3; TRBD2 aligns across 8 bases. J lost 2 bases, V lost 10 bases, and 9 bases had no gene match. The CDR3 sequence is 14 residues long. CDR1 SGHNT and CDR2 YYREEE come from the germline V gene (reference sequence). CDR3 coding DNA: TGTGCCGTCCGACCGGGACTAGTCACAGATACGCAGTATTTT. Protein product: CAVRPGLVTDTQYF.

This chain joins TRBV14 and TRBJ2-1; D ambiguous. This CDR3 region has 13 residues. Per germline, CDR1 SGHDN and CDR2 FVKESK. The V and J ends lost 1 base and 4 bases respectively, with 5 bases between them. In DNA form, the CDR3 reads TGTGCCAGCAGCCAAGTCCCGTACAATGAGCAGTTCTTC. Translation gives CASSQVPYNEQFF.

The chain recombines TRBV6-6 with TRBJ2-5; 9 bases line up with TRBD2. V lost 6 bases, J lost 5 bases, and 10 bases stayed unmatched. CDR3 length: 15 residues. Germline V gene lookup returns CDR1 MNHNY and CDR2 SVGAGI (reference sequence). CDR3 sequence reads: CASSPPSGAGETQYF. The CDR3 DNA follows: TGTGCCAGCAGCCCCCCTAGCGGGGCGGGGGAGACCCAGTACTTC.

Only one count was recorded for this clone. The chain is built from TRBV5-1 and TRBJ2-3, with TRBD2 matching over 16 bases. Germline CDR1 and CDR2: SGHRS and YFSETQ. The CDR3 runs to 16 residues. The V and J ends lost 3 bases and 6 bases, in that order; junction bases with no gene match: 4. The CDR3 reads CASSSGTSGGADTQYF. The CDR3 DNA follows: TGCGCCAGCAGCTCCGGGACTAGCGGGGGGGCCGATACGCAGTATTTT.

The rearrangement uses TRBV27 and TRBJ1-1; tentatively, D is TRBD1 (5 bases). V lost 4 bases to trimming and J lost 0 bases, with 15 bases between them. From germline, CDR1 is MNHEY and CDR2 SMNVEV (reference sequence). The CDR3 has 16 residues. The CDR3 DNA reads TGTGCCAGCAGTTCTACGGACCGGGGGATGAACACTGAAGCTTTCTTT. This translates into CASSSTDRGMNTEAFF.

In its sample, this clone was seen a few times. This chain connects TRBV5-4 to TRBJ1-1; D not certain. The CDR3 is 15 residues long. Per the germline V gene, CDR1 is SGHNT and CDR2 is YYREEE (reference sequence). Trimming stripped 4 bases from V and 3 bases from J, with 16 bases between. The DNA of the CDR3 is TGTGCCAGCAGCCCCAAGGCGGTAGCGGACACTGAAGCTTTCTTT. Protein product: CASSPKAVADTEAFF.

The chain employs TRBV28 and TRBJ1-6; 8 nucleotides match TRBD1. V was pared by 2 bases and J by 10 bases, with 7 bases of the junction left unmatched. The CDR3 is 15 residues long. CDR1 and CDR2 (germline): MDHEN, SYDVKM. CDR3 loop: CASSLGQGAVSPLHF. The CDR3 DNA is TGTGCCAGCAGTTTAGGGCAGGGGGCGGTATCACCCCTCCACTTT.

V and J are TRBV30 and TRBJ2-7, with D perhaps matching TRBD1 (6 bases). From germline, CDR1 is GTSNPN and CDR2 SVGIG (reference sequence). The V end was cut by 0 bases, the J end by 0 bases, with 9 bases between. This CDR3 is 14 amino acids long. The CDR3 is CAWSVPGDSYEQYF. CDR3 bases: TGTGCCTGGAGTGTACCAGGGGACTCCTACGAGCAGTACTTC.